This T cell receptor beta chain derives from a study of T cell clonality in common variable immunodeficiency. The trim removed 4 bases at V and 0 bases at J, leaving 10 bases unmatched. This CDR3 spans 17 amino acids. Germline loops: CDR1 SGHRS, CDR2 YFSETQ. The table came from immunoSEQ multiplex PCR; TCRdb's copy has only in-frame clones and leaves some out. The specimen has tens of thousands of clones, none found just once. This clone has at least ten counts. From the germline J gene comes the end of the CDR3, since the read stops 3 residues before it. Sample: peripheral blood mononuclear cells. The V call is TRBV5-1, the J call TRBJ2-1, with 7 bases fitting TRBD2. The source of this sequence is a person between 18 and 75 years old in good health. The CDR3 reads CASSDGGGGSSYNEQFF. The covered CDR3 bases are TGCGCCAGCAGCGACGGGGGTGGCGGGAGCTCCTACAATGAG.